The rows below give T cell receptor beta chains drawn from one sample of a study of blood T cell repertoires in COVID-19. The protocol was immunoSEQ multiplex PCR, while the TCRdb copy is restricted to in-frame clones and leaves out a portion. The sample lists about 300,000 clones, approximately 90% occurring once. The source material was PBMCs or T cells enriched from blood (not recorded which). The receptors were sampled from a woman in her late teens or twenties who had recovered from COVID-19. The CDR3 runs from the conserved cysteine through the conserved F or W. Fields, in order: J gene, V gene, D gene, clone size, CDR3 DNA, CDR3 protein. The D gene is left open where the match is weak. The listing skips clone size in some rows; elsewhere it reads once, few, many or a size class.

TRBJ1-3 | TRBV24-1 | TRBD1 | NA | TGTGCCACCAGTGATTCGGGACAGGCCAACACCATATATTTT | CATSDSGQANTIYF
TRBJ1-2 | TRBV29-1 | TRBD1 | NA | TGCAGCGCGGGGGGGACAGATTCTAACTATGGCTACACCTTC | CSAGGTDSNYGYTF
TRBJ1-2 | TRBV5-1 | TRBD1 | NA | TGCGCCAGCAGCTTCGCCACAGGGGACTATGGCTACACCTTC | CASSFATGDYGYTF
TRBJ2-2 | TRBV3-1/TRBV3-2 | TRBD2 | NA | TGTGCCAGCAGCCAAGAACTAGCGGGGCCCGGGGAGCTGTTTTTT | CASSQELAGPGELFF
TRBJ2-1 | TRBV24-1 | NA | NA | TGTGCCACCAGTGACTCCTCCTACAATGAGCAGTTCTTC | CATSDSSYNEQFF
TRBJ2-7 | TRBV6-4 | NA | once | TGTGCCAGCAGTGACGGCAACGAGCAGTACTTC | CASSDGNEQYF
TRBJ2-5 | TRBV3-1/TRBV3-2 | TRBD2 | NA | TGTGCCAGCACCCTCTTGCGGGGGGACTTAGAGACCCAGTACTTC | CASTLLRGDLETQYF
TRBJ1-1 | TRBV5-6 | NA | NA | TGTGCCAGCAGCTTGTACGGTATGGGCAGGGAGGTTTCTGAAGCTTTCTTT | CASSLYGMGREVSEAFF
TRBJ2-3 | TRBV24-1 | NA | NA | TGTGCCACCAGTGATTGGGAGGATACGCAGTATTTT | CATSDWEDTQYF
TRBJ2-2 | TRBV6-1 | TRBD2 | NA | TGTGCCAGCAGTGGGTATAGCGGGAGAAGGGGCACCGGGGAGCTGTTTTTT | CASSGYSGRRGTGELFF
TRBJ2-1 | TRBV6-5 | NA | NA | TGTGCCAGCAGTTACTCCGCTACAGGATACAATGAGCAGTTCTTC | CASSYSATGYNEQFF
TRBJ1-1 | TRBV6-5 | TRBD1 | NA | TGTGCCAGCAGTTATTACAGAGGGGGCTTGAACACTGAAGCTTTCTTT | CASSYYRGGLNTEAFF
TRBJ2-7 | TRBV18 | NA | NA | TGTGCCAGCTCACCAAGCTCTACGGGGATTTCCGAGCAGTACTTC | CASSPSSTGISEQYF
TRBJ2-3 | TRBV21-1 | NA | NA | TGTGCCAGCAGCAAAGAAGCGCCCTCAGATACGCAGTATTTT | CASSKEAPSDTQYF
TRBJ2-1 | TRBV15 | TRBD2 | NA | TGTGCCACCAGCAGAGATCTCGGAGCGGGAGGGAGGTATGAGCAGTTCTTC | CATSRDLGAGGRYEQFF
TRBJ2-2 | TRBV18 | NA | NA | TGTGCCAGCTCACCAGGAAGGACAGCGAACACCGGGGAGCTGTTTTTT | CASSPGRTANTGELFF
TRBJ1-6 | TRBV6-2/TRBV6-3 | NA | NA | TGTGCCAGCAGTTTAGGACACCGAAGCTCCTATAATTCACCCCTCCACTTT | CASSLGHRSSYNSPLHF
TRBJ2-7 | TRBV9 | NA | NA | TGTGCCAGCAGCGTAGCTTCGGCTGGAGGCGAGCAGTACTTC | CASSVASAGGEQYF
TRBJ2-1 | TRBV18 | NA | NA | TGTGCCAGCTCACCACCTCGGGATTGGAATGAGCAGTTCTTC | CASSPPRDWNEQFF
TRBJ2-1 | TRBV28 | TRBD2 | few | TGTGCCAGCCTCGGGACTAGCGGGAGTGGCTATGAGCAGTTCTTC | CASLGTSGSGYEQFF
TRBJ1-6 | TRBV9 | TRBD1 | NA | TGTGCCAGCAGCGGAGACAGGGGGCAGGGACCCCTCCACTTT | CASSGDRGQGPLHF
TRBJ2-2 | TRBV5-5 | NA | NA | TGTGCCAGCAGAATTCAGGGGTACACCGGGGAGCTGTTTTTT | CASRIQGYTGELFF
TRBJ1-1 | TRBV6-5 | NA | NA | TGTGCCAGCAGCCTACCGGGAACTGAAGCTTTCTTT | CASSLPGTEAFF
TRBJ1-5 | TRBV10-2 | TRBD1 | NA | TGCGCCAGCAGTAATCGGACAGGGGGTAATCAGCCCCAGCATTTT | CASSNRTGGNQPQHF
TRBJ2-6 | TRBV9 | NA | once | TGTGCCAGCAGCGCAGAGGGTTCTGGGGCCAACGTCCTGACTTTC | CASSAEGSGANVLTF
TRBJ1-1 | TRBV27 | NA | NA | TGTGCCAGCAGTTTATACGGGAAGGAGGACACTGAAGCTTTCTTT | CASSLYGKEDTEAFF
TRBJ1-2 | TRBV27 | TRBD1 | once | TGTGCCAGCAGTTCCTTCCCGGGACAGGGGCATGGCTACACCTTC | CASSSFPGQGHGYTF